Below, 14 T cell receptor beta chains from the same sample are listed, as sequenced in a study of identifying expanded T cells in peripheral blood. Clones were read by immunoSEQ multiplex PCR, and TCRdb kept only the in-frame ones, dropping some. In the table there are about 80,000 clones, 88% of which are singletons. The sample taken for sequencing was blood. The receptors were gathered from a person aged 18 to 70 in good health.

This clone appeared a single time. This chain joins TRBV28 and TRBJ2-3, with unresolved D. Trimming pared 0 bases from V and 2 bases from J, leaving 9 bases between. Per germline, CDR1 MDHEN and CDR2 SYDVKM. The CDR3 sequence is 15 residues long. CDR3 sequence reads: CASSLWAATTDTQYF. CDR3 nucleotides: TGTGCCAGCAGTTTATGGGCAGCTACCACAGATACGCAGTATTTT.

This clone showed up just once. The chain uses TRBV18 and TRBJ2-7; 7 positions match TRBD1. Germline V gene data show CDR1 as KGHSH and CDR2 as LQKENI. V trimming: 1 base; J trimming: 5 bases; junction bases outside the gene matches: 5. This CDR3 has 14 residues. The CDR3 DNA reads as TGTGCCAGCTCACCACGACAGGGCGTCCACGAGCAGTACTTC. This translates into CASSPRQGVHEQYF. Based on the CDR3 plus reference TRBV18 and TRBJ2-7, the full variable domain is NAGVMQNPRHLVRRRGQEARLRCSPMKGHSHVYWYRQLPEEGLKFMVYLQKENIIDESGMPKERFSAEFPKEGPSILRIQQVVRGDSAAYFCASSPRQGVHEQYFGPGTRLTVT.

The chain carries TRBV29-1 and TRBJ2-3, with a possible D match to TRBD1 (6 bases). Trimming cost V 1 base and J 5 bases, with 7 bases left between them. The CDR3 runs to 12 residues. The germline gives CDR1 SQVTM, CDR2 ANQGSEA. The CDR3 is CSVEGGGDTQYF. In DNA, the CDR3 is TGCAGCGTTGAAGGAGGGGGAGATACGCAGTATTTT.

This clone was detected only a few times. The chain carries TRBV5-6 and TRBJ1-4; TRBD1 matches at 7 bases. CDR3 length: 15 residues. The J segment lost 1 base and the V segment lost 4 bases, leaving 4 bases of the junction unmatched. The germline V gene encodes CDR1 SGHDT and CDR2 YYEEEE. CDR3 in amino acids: CASSGNRGTNEKLFF. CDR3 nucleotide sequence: TGTGCCAGCAGCGGAAACAGGGGAACTAATGAAAAACTGTTTTTT.

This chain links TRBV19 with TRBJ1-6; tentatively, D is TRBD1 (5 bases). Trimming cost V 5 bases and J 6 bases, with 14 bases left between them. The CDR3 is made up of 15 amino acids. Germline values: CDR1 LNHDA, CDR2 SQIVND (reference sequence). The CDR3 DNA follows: TGTGCCAGTAGTCAGGGTAGGGTTGTTAATTCACCCCTCCACTTT. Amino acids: CASSQGRVVNSPLHF.

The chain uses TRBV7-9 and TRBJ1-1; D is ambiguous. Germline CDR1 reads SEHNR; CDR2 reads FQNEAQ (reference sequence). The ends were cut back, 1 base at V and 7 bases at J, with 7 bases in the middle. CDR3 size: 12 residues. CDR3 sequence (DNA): TGTGCCAGCAGCTTAGGGTCTGGTGAAGCTTTCTTT. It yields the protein CASSLGSGEAFF. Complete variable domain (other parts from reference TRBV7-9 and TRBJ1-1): DTGVSQNPRHKITKRGQNVTFRCDPISEHNRLYWYRQTLGQGPEFLTYFQNEAQLEKSRLLSDRFSAERPKGSFSTLEIQRTEQGDSAMYLCASSLGSGEAFFGQGTRLTVV.

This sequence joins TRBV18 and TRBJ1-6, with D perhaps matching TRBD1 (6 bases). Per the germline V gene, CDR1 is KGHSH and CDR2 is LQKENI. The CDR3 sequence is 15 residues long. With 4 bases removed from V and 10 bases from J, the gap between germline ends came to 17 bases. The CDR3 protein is CASSLAEGVGSPLHF. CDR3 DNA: TGTGCCAGCTCACTCGCCGAGGGGGTAGGGTCACCCCTCCACTTT.

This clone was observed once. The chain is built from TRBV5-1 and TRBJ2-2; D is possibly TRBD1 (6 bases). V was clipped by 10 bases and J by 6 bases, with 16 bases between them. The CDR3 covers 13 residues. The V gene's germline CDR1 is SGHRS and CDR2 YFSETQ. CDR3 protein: CAGRTDSAGELFF. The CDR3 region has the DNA TGCGCCGGCCGAACGGACAGTGCCGGGGAGCTGTTTTTT.

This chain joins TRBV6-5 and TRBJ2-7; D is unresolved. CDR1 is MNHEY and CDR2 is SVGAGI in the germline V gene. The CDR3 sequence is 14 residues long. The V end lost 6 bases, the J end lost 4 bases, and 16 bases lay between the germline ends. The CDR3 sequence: CASSQHSARYEQYF. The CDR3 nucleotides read TGTGCCAGCAGCCAACACAGCGCAAGGTACGAGCAGTACTTC.

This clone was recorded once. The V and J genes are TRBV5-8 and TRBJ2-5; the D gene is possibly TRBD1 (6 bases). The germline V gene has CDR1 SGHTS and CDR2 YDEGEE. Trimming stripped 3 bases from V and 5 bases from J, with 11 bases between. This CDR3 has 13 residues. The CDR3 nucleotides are TGTGCCAGCAGCTCACAGGGTCGGGAGACCCAGTACTTC. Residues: CASSSQGRETQYF.

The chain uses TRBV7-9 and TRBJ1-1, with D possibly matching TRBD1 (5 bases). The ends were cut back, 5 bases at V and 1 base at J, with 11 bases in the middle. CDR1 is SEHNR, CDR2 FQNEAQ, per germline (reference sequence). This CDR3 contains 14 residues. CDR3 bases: TGTGCCAGCAGCCAGGACATTAAGAACACTGAAGCTTTCTTT. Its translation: CASSQDIKNTEAFF. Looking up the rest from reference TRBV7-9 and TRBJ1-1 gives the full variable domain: DTGVSQNPRHKITKRGQNVTFRCDPISEHNRLYWYRQTLGQGPEFLTYFQNEAQLEKSRLLSDRFSAERPKGSFSTLEIQRTEQGDSAMYLCASSQDIKNTEAFFGQGTRLTVV.

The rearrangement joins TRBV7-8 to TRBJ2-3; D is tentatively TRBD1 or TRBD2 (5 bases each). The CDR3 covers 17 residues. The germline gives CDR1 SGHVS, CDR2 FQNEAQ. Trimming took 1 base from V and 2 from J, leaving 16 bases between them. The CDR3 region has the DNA TGTGCCAGCAGCTTAGTCCCGGGGCCGGCGGCCACAGATACGCAGTATTTT. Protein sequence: CASSLVPGPAATDTQYF.

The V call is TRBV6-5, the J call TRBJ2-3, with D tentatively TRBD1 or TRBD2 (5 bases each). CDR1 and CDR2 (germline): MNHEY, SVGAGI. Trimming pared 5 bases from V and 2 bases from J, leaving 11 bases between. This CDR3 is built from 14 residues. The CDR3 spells CASSQTGTTDTQYF. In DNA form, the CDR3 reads TGTGCCAGCAGTCAAACGGGGACCACAGATACGCAGTATTTT.

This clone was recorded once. The CDR3 is CASSPPGHRQETQYF. CDR3 in DNA: TGTGCCAGCTCACCACCGGGACACCGACAAGAGACCCAGTACTTC. The chain joins TRBV18 to TRBJ2-5; TRBD1 is a possible D gene (6 bases). V lost 0 bases and J 2 bases, leaving 10 bases between the germline ends. The CDR3 has 15 residues. Germline values: CDR1 KGHSH, CDR2 LQKENI.